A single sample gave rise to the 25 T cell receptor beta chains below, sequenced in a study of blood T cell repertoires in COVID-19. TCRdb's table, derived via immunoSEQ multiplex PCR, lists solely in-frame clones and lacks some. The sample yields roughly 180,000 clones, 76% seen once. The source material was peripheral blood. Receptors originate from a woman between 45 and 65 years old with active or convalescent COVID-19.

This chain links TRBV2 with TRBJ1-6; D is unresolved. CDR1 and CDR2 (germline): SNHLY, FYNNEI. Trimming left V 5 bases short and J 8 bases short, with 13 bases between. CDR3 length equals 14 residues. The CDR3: CASSPTWLDSPLHF. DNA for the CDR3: TGTGCCAGCAGTCCGACATGGCTGGATTCACCCCTCCACTTT.

The CDR3 coding sequence is TGTGCCAGCAGTATGGAGGGGGGGACTAATGAAAAACTGTTTTTT. It translates to CASSMEGGTNEKLFF. V gene TRBV28 combines with J gene TRBJ1-4; a weak D match, TRBD1 (6 bases). Germline-derived CDR1 and CDR2 are MDHEN and SYDVKM. The CDR3 runs 15 residues. Trimming cost V 5 bases and J 2 bases, with 12 bases left between them.

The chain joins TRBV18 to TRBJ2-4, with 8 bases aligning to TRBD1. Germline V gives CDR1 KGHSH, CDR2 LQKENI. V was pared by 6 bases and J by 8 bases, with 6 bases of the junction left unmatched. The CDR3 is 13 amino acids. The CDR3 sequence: CASSPQGADIQYF. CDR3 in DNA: TGTGCCAGCTCTCCTCAGGGGGCTGACATTCAGTACTTC.

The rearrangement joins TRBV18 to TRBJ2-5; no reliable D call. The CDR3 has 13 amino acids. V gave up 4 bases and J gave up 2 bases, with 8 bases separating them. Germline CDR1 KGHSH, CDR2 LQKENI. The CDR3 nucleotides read TGTGCCAGCTCACTGACGGAGCAAGAGACCCAGTACTTC. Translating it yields CASSLTEQETQYF.

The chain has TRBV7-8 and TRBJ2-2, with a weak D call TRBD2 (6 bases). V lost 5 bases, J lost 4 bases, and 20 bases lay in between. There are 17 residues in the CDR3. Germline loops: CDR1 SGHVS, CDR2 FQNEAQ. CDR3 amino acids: CASSPRAGRRGTGELFF. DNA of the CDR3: TGTGCCAGCAGCCCGCGGGCGGGGAGACGGGGCACCGGGGAGCTGTTTTTT.

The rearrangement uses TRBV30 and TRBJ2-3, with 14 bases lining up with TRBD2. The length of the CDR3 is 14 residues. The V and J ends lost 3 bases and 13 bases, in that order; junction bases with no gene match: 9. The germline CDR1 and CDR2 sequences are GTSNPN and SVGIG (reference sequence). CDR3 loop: CAWSQTSGRVNEYF. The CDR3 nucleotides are TGTGCCTGGAGCCAGACTAGCGGGAGGGTTAATGAGTATTTT.

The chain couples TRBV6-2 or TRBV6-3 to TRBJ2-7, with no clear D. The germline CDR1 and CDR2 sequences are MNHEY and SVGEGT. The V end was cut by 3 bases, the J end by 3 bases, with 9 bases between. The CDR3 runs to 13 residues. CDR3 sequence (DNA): TGTGCCAGCAGTTATTTGGTCGGCTACGAGCAGTACTTC. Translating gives CASSYLVGYEQYF.

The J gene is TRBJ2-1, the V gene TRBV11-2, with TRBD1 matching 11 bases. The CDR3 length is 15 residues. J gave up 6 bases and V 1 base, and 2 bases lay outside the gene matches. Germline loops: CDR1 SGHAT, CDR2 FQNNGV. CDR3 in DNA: TGTGCCAGCAGCTTAGTAGGGACAGGGGGCAATGAGCAGTTCTTC. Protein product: CASSLVGTGGNEQFF. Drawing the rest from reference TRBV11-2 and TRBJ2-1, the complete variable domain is EAGVAQSPRYKIIEKRQSVAFWCNPISGHATLYWYQQILGQGPKLLIQFQNNGVVDDSQLPKDRFSAERLKGVDSTLKIQPAKLEDSAVYLCASSLVGTGGNEQFFGPGTRLTVL.

The CDR3 here is CASSLRGGRTDTQYF. The CDR3 region has the DNA TGTGCCAGCAGCTTGCGAGGCGGTCGCACAGATACGCAGTATTTT. This chain uses TRBV7-3 with TRBJ2-3; D ambiguous. The germline V and J ends were trimmed by 3 bases and 1 base, with 11 bases remaining between them. The CDR3 has 15 amino acids. Germline loops: CDR1 SGHTA, CDR2 FQGTGA.

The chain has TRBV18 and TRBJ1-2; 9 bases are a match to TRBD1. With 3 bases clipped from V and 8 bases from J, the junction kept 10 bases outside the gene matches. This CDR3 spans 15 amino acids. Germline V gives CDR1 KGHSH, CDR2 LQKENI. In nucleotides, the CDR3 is TGTGCCAGCTCACCGACGGGACAGGGTGAATCAGGCTACACCTTC. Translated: CASSPTGQGESGYTF.

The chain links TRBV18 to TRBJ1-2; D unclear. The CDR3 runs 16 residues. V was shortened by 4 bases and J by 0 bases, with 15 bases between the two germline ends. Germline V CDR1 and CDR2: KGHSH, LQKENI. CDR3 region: CASSHDTSIANYGYTF. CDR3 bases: TGTGCCAGCTCACATGACACGAGCATAGCTAACTATGGCTACACCTTC.

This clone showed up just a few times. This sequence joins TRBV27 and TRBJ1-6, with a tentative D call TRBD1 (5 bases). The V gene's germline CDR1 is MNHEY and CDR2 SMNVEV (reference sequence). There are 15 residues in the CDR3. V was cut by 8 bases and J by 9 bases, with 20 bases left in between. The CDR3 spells CASGAWAGLSSPLHF. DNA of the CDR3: TGTGCCAGCGGGGCCTGGGCAGGGCTTAGTTCACCCCTCCACTTT.

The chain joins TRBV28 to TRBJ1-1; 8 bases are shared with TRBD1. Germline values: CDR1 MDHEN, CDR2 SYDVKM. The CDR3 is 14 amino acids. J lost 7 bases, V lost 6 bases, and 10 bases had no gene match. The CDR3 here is CASRKQGGKDEAFF. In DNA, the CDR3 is TGTGCCAGCAGGAAACAGGGGGGCAAGGATGAAGCTTTCTTT.

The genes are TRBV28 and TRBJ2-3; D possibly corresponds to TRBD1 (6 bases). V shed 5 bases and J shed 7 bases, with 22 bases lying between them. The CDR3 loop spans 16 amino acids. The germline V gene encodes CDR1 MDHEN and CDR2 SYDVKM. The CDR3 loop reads CASSPQWAGARNTQYF. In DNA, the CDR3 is TGTGCCAGCAGTCCCCAATGGGCAGGGGCGCGCAATACGCAGTATTTT. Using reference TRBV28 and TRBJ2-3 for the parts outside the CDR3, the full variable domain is DVKVTQSSRYLVKRTGEKVFLECVQDMDHENMFWYRQDPGLGLRLIYFSYDVKMKEKGDIPEGYSVSREKKERFSLILESASTNQTSMYLCASSPQWAGARNTQYFGPGTRLTVL.

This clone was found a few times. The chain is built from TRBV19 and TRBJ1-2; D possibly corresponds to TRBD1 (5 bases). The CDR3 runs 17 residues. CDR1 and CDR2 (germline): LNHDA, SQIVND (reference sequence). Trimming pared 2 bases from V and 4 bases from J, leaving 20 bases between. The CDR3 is CASSISSAGRYTYGYTF. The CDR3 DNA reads TGTGCCAGTAGTATATCTTCGGCAGGGAGGTACACCTATGGCTACACCTTC.

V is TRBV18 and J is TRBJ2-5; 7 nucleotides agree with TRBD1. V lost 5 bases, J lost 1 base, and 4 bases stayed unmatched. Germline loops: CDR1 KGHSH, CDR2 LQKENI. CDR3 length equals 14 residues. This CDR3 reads CASSLDRSQETQYF. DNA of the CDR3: TGTGCCAGCTCATTGGACAGGTCCCAAGAGACCCAGTACTTC.

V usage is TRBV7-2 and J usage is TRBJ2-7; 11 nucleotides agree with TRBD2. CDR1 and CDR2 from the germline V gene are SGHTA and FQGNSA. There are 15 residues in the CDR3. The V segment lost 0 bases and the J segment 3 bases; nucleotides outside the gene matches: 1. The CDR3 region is CASSLAGTSGYEQYF. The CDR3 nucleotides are TGTGCCAGCAGCTTAGCGGGGACTAGCGGCTACGAGCAGTACTTC.

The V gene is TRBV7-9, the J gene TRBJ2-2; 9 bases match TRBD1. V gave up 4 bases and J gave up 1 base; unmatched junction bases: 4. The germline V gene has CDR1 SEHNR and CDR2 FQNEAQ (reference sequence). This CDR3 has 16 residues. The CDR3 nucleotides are TGTGCCAGCAGCTCGATGGGACAGGGGAACACCGGGGAGCTGTTTTTT. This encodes CASSSMGQGNTGELFF.

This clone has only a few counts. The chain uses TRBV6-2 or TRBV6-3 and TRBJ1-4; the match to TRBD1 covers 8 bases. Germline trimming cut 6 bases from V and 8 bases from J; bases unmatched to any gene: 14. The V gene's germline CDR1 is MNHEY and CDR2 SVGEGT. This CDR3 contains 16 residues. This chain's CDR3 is CASSLPPPGQAEKLFF. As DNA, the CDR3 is TGTGCCAGCAGCCTCCCCCCTCCGGGACAGGCAGAAAAACTGTTTTTT.

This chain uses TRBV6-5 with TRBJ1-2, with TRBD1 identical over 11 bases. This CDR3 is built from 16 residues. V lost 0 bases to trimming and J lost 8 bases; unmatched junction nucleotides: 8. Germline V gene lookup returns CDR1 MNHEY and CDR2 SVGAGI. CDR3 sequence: CASSYSGTGGSYGYTF. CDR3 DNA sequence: TGTGCCAGCAGTTACTCCGGGACAGGGGGTAGCTACGGCTACACCTTC.

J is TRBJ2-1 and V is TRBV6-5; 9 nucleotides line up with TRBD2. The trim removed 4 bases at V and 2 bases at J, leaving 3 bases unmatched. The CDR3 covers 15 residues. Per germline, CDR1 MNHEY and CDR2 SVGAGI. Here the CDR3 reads CASSLAGVTYNEQFF. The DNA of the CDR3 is TGTGCCAGCAGTTTAGCGGGGGTAACCTACAATGAGCAGTTCTTC.

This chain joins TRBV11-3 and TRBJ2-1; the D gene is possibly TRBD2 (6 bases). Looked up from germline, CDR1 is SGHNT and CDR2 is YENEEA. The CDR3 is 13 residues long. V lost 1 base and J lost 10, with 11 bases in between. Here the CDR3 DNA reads TGTGCCAGCAGCTTAGCCGGGAGTGGCGAGCAGTTCTTC. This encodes CASSLAGSGEQFF.

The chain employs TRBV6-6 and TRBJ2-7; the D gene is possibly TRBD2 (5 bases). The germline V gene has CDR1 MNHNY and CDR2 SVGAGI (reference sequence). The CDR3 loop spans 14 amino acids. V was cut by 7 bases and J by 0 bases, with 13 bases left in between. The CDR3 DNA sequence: TGTGCCAGCAATCACGCCGGGGACTCCTACGAGCAGTACTTC. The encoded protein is CASNHAGDSYEQYF.

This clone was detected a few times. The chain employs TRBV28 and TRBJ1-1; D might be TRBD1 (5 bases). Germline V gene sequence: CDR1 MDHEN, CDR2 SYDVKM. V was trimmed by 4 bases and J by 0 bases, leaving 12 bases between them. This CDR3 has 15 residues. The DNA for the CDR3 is TGTGCCAGCAGTTCGTACAGGCAAATGAACACTGAAGCTTTCTTT. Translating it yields CASSSYRQMNTEAFF.

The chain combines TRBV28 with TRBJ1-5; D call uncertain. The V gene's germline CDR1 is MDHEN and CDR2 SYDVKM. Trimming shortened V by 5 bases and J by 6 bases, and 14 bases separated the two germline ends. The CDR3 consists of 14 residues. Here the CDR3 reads CASSPPSEGQPQHF. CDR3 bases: TGTGCCAGCAGTCCCCCGTCTGAGGGTCAGCCCCAGCATTTT.